This T cell receptor beta chain derives from a study of CD8+ T cells in alopecia areata (dated by TCRdb to 2017 to 2018). Regarding the complete study: The treated patients took part in an open-label pilot trial in which moderate-to-severe alopecia areata was treated with oral tofacitinib at 5 to 10 mg twice daily. Tofacitinib was administered for 6 to 18 months, and 6 months of follow-up off drug were then conducted to assess delayed response and recurrence. For the treated patients, the SALT score, which quantifies what percentage of scalp surface area is affected, served as the measure of disease severity. To study T cell clonal expansion in alopecia areata, the researchers applied high-throughput TCRbeta sequencing to both the C3H/HeJ mouse model and human patients. Scalp tissue and sorted CD4+ and CD8+ peripheral blood T cells from patchy and totalis/universalis alopecia areata patients and from healthy controls were covered by human TCRbeta sequencing. Biopsies were taken from tofacitinib-treated patients at baseline and at 4 and 24 weeks of treatment, and a later scalp biopsy was taken in several of the tofacitinib-treated patients. Scalp clonality was compared among normal scalp (n=4), patchy alopecia areata scalp (n=8), and alopecia totalis/universalis scalp (n=8). RNA was obtained with the PAXgene miRNA kit for fixed scalp, the miRNeasy kit for PBMCs, and the RNeasy kit for mouse skin. TCRbeta CDR3 regions were amplified by immunoSEQ multiplex PCR with 35 Vbeta forward and 13 Jbeta reverse primers.

Compared with germline, V lacks 5 bases and J lacks 3 bases; bases without a gene match: 15. Measured from the cysteine to the phenylalanine, the CDR3 is 18 residues long. CDR3 DNA only is kept here, 54 bases in frame from base 1. CDR1 SGHTA and CDR2 FQGNSA are derived from the germline V gene. This specimen's time point label, per the study, means: about 4 weeks on oral tofacitinib. The label giving this sample's treatment or condition can be read as: oral pan-JAK inhibitor, 5-10 mg twice daily. Lesional scalp punch biopsies and peripheral blood were obtained from alopecia areata patients. After PBMCs were isolated by density centrifugation and stained for CD3, CD4 and CD8, a FACSAria was used to sort CD4+ and CD8+ T cells. Of note for this clone: Its target antigen remains unknown. Qualities for individual bases were not recorded, and no much larger clone is one base off.

General conclusions and limits of the study: Higher clonality and more expanded CD8+ clones were observed in lesional scalp than in normal scalp, particularly in alopecia totalis/universalis, a finding suggestive of antigenic drive. Scalp clonality and the number of expanded CD8+ clones among the top 100 scalp clones were significantly decreased by tofacitinib. During tofacitinib treatment, many expanded lesional clones stuck around in both scalp and blood, and this persistence may partly explain why relapse happens after treatment is stopped. Compared with mice, TCR sequences shared between patients were less clear, possibly partly because of HLA diversity across the patient population. Because the treated cohort was small and had only one nonresponder, larger studies are needed to examine links between baseline CD8+ expansion and response. Unlike mouse skin, which is dominated by gammadelta T cells, normal human skin has resident alphabeta T cells that are also sequenced, and this complicates analysis of the scalp TCR repertoire.

The library came from the immunoSEQ multiplex PCR assay. RNA was extracted from all samples and reverse transcribed into cDNA, which served as template for TCR sequencing. SuperScript III was used for first-strand cDNA synthesis, primed with a 2:1 mix of oligo-dT and random hexamers. A synthetic immune receptor repertoire was used to gauge amplification bias, and whatever bias remained was removed computationally. Turning to the authors' computational methods: Raw reads were preprocessed for error removal, and CDR3 was defined according to IMGT conventions as running from the conserved cysteine to phenylalanine. Clonality was computed by normalizing Shannon entropy by log2 of the number of productive unique TCRs and subtracting the result from 1. Scalp TCRbeta sequences were cross-referenced with sorted blood CD4 and CD8 repertoires so that the CD4 or CD8 identity of scalp clones could be inferred. Imported from immuneACCESS, the table was reduced by TCRdb to in-frame sequences with V and J called. These copies leave out some clones; in studies compared against another copy, an unresolved V gene accounts for under half, and the cause of the remainder is not known. For V, J and clone size, that table is used; D and trimming come from the DNA. Across this sample there are 90,000 to 150,000 clones, with about 50% seen only once. In total, the top ten clones hold 0.46% of the sample.

The sequence joins TRBV7-2 to TRBJ2-3, with 9 bases in between that match TRBD2. Sequenced material: CD4+ T cells sorted from blood, taken at week 4, from a patient treated with tofacitinib. The clonotype originates from a human donor with alopecia areata. The encoded CDR3 is CASSLTFGGGGATDTQYF. The base sequence is TGTGCCAGCAGCCTTACGTTTGGTGGCGGGGGGGCTACAGATACGCAGTATTTT.